This TCR beta chain was found in a study of cytomegalovirus exposure and HLA in healthy donors. The count of this clone is one. Its target is unknown. This table comes from immunoSEQ multiplex PCR, and its TCRdb copy is limited to in-frame clones, with some not included. The sample has around 180,000 clones; roughly 83% are singletons. V was pared by 0 bases and J by 7 bases, with 15 bases of the junction left unmatched. The CDR3 is made up of 17 amino acids. Germline V gene data show CDR1 as MGHRA and CDR2 as YSYEKL. Study-level findings and limits: Many donors shared some public TCRs, even though most TCR sequences were rare. The study put 150 to 200 TCR beta chains on its list as cytomegalovirus-associated. The authors confirmed in vitro that a few CMV-associated chains were specific for CMV antigens.

The chain recombines TRBV4-1 with TRBJ2-7; the match to TRBD2 covers 7 bases. Sequencing used PBMCs. The receptor was isolated from a young woman in good health and CMV-seronegative. The CDR3: CASSQDRVQGGADEQYF. The CDR3 region has the DNA TGCGCCAGCAGCCAAGATAGGGTGCAGGGAGGGGCTGATGAGCAGTACTTC.